A selection of T cell receptor beta chains follows, all from one sample in a study of PD-1 blockade in classical Hodgkin lymphoma. Sequenced by immunoSEQ multiplex PCR; TCRdb stores in-frame clones only, minus some. Of tens of thousands of clones listed, over 80% are singletons. The sequenced sample was peripheral blood mononuclear cells (PBMCs), obtained before the second cycle of nivolumab. Receptors were obtained from a human donor with classical Hodgkin lymphoma. CDR3s include the opening cysteine and the closing phenylalanine or tryptophan. Fields, in order: J gene, V gene, clone size, D gene, CDR3 DNA, CDR3 protein. A D gene is named only where the DNA matches it firmly. Clone size, where shown, is once, few, many, or a class for clones that have expanded.

TRBJ1-3	TRBV7-3	few	.	TGTGCCAGCAGCACCCCCCCTGGAAACACCATATATTTT	CASSTPPGNTIYF
TRBJ1-6	TRBV4-1	.	.	TGCGCCAGCAGCCTCACTGCGGAAGAATCCTATAATTCACCCCTCCACTTT	CASSLTAEESYNSPLHF
TRBJ2-2	TRBV4-1	.	.	TGCGCCAGCAGCCAAGGGACAGCGAACACCGGGGAGCTGTTTTTT	CASSQGTANTGELFF
TRBJ2-1	TRBV5-4	.	TRBD2	TGTGCCAGCAGCCCCGGGACTAGCGGGGGGCCAAGCTCCTACAATGAGCAGTTCTTC	CASSPGTSGGPSSYNEQFF
TRBJ1-5	TRBV27	.	.	TGTGCCAGCAGTTTAAGCAGGGGAAGCAATCAGCCCCAGCATTTT	CASSLSRGSNQPQHF
TRBJ2-6	TRBV6-1	few	.	TGTGCCAGCAGTGGCGAGGGCACCGGGGCCAACGTCCTGACTTTC	CASSGEGTGANVLTF
TRBJ2-1	TRBV4-2	.	TRBD2	TGTGCCAGCAGCCAAATCTCTAGCGGGACCTACAATGAGCAGTTCTTC	CASSQISSGTYNEQFF
TRBJ2-3	TRBV7-2	.	.	TGTGCCAGCAGCTTGAGCCCTTCAGGGGCCCCGAGGCGGACAGATACGCAGTATTTT	CASSLSPSGAPRRTDTQYF
TRBJ2-1	TRBV15	.	.	TGTGCCACCAGCAGAGATAGAAATGAGCAGTTCTTC	CATSRDRNEQFF
TRBJ1-2	TRBV9	few	TRBD1	TGTGCCAGCAGCGGTAGGGGACAGGGATATGGCTACACCTTC	CASSGRGQGYGYTF
TRBJ1-1	TRBV6-5	.	.	TGTGCCAGCAGTACAGTCATGAACACTGAAGCTTTCTTT	CASSTVMNTEAFF
TRBJ2-2	TRBV5-1	.	TRBD2	TGCGCCAGCAGCTTGTCTCCTCCGACTAGCAACGCCGGGGAGCTGTTTTTT	CASSLSPPTSNAGELFF
TRBJ1-5	TRBV6-1	.	.	TGTGCCAGCAGTCAGCGCAATCAGCCCCAGCATTTT	CASSQRNQPQHF
TRBJ1-1	TRBV28	.	TRBD1	TGTGCCAGCAGCTCGAGGACAGGGCGCGACACTGAAGCTTTCTTT	CASSSRTGRDTEAFF
TRBJ2-1	TRBV11-2	.	.	TGTGCCAGCAGCTTAGCGAATACCTACAATGAGCAGTTCTTC	CASSLANTYNEQFF
TRBJ1-2	TRBV2	few	TRBD1	TGTGCCAGCAGGAGGACAGGGTATGGCTACACCTTC	CASRRTGYGYTF
TRBJ2-2	TRBV19	.	TRBD2	TGTGCCAGTAGTATAGGGCCAGCGGGGTACACCGGGGAGCTGTTTTTT	CASSIGPAGYTGELFF
TRBJ2-1	TRBV2	.	TRBD1	TGTGCCAGCAGTGACACCAGGGGGCCACTCCAGTTGAGCTCCTACAATGAGCAGTTCTTC	CASSDTRGPLQLSSYNEQFF
TRBJ1-2	TRBV30	.	.	TGTGCCTGGAGTGTACCTGGCTACTCAGTTGGCTACACCTTC	CAWSVPGYSVGYTF
TRBJ1-2	TRBV15	.	.	TGTGCCACCAGCAGAGAAGGATCGAGCTACACCTTC	CATSREGSSYTF
TRBJ2-5	TRBV6-5	.	.	TGTGCCAGCAGTTACTCGCCCGGGTGGGAGACCCAGTACTTC	CASSYSPGWETQYF
TRBJ2-6	TRBV1	.	.	TGCACCAGCAGGGACGAGCGTTTAAGTCGGGCCAACGTCCTGACTTTC	CTSRDERLSRANVLTF
TRBJ2-1	TRBV7-8	.	TRBD1	TGTGCCAGCAGCTTAGTGAACCGGGACAGGGTCTATGAGCAGTTCTTC	CASSLVNRDRVYEQFF
TRBJ2-5	TRBV4-2	.	.	TGTGCCAGCAGCCAGACAGGGAGGGAAGAGACCCAGTACTTC	CASSQTGREETQYF
TRBJ2-1	TRBV29-1	.	.	TGCAGCGTTGAGTGGTGGCTCTACGACAATGAGCAGTTCTTC	CSVEWWLYDNEQFF
TRBJ2-1	TRBV30	.	TRBD2	TGTGCCGGGAGGGGCGGGAGCTCCTACAATGAGCAGTTCTTC	CAGRGGSSYNEQFF
TRBJ2-3	TRBV5-8	.	.	TGTGCCAGCAGCTTGGAACTTCAATTGGGAATCGCAGATACGCAGTATTTT	CASSLELQLGIADTQYF
TRBJ2-3	TRBV30	.	.	TGTGCCTGGAGTGTACGGGGGTCCGGTACAGATACGCAGTATTTT	CAWSVRGSGTDTQYF
TRBJ2-1	TRBV29-1	.	.	TGCAGCGTTGGAGAGTACAATGAGCAGTTCTTC	CSVGEYNEQFF
TRBJ1-2	TRBV19	.	TRBD1	TGTGCCAGTAGTATACCGGGCAGGGGGACCTCTAACTATGGCTACACCTTC	CASSIPGRGTSNYGYTF
TRBJ1-2	TRBV2	few	.	TGTGCCAGCAGTGATTCGGGTGCCTGGAACTATGGCTACACCTTC	CASSDSGAWNYGYTF
TRBJ2-2	TRBV5-1	.	TRBD2	TGCGCCAGCAGCTTTACCGGGACTAGCGACACCGGGGAGCTGTTTTTT	CASSFTGTSDTGELFF
TRBJ1-4	TRBV15	.	TRBD1	TGTGCCACCAGCAGAGGCAACAGGGGTGCTAATGAAAAACTGTTTTTT	CATSRGNRGANEKLFF
TRBJ1-1	TRBV28	.	.	TGTGCCAGCAGGTGGACTGTACGGGGCCTGGGAGAAGCTTTCTTT	CASRWTVRGLGEAFF
TRBJ2-5	TRBV6-7	few	TRBD1	TGTGCCAGCAGTGACTCCCGGGACAGGGAAGAGACCCAGTACTTC	CASSDSRDREETQYF
TRBJ2-5	TRBV7-8	.	.	TGTGCCAGCAGCTTAGGAGGGGTTGAGACCCAGTACTTC	CASSLGGVETQYF
TRBJ1-2	TRBV5-6	.	TRBD1	TGTGCCAGCAGCTTTTGGGTGCAGGGGGCTGACTATGGCTACACCTTC	CASSFWVQGADYGYTF
TRBJ2-7	TRBV9	.	.	TGTGCCAGCAGCGATCCGTCAGGGGGGAACGAGCAGTACTTC	CASSDPSGGNEQYF
TRBJ2-2	TRBV19	.	TRBD2	TGTGCCAGTAGCTCTAGCGGGGGGGCGCCCGGGGAGCTGTTTTTT	CASSSSGGAPGELFF
TRBJ2-2	TRBV7-9	.	.	TGTGCCAGCGGAAAGGAGACAACGAACACCGGGGAGCTGTTTTTT	CASGKETTNTGELFF
TRBJ2-4	TRBV28	.	TRBD2	TGTGCCAGCAGGCTAGCGGGAGGGGGCATTCAGTACTTC	CASRLAGGGIQYF
TRBJ1-2	TRBV7-9	.	TRBD1	TGTGCCAGCAGCTGGGGACAGGGGGATGGCTACACCTTC	CASSWGQGDGYTF
TRBJ1-5	TRBV10-2	.	.	TGCGCCAGCAGTGAGGGGGGGTATAGCAATCAGCCCCAGCATTTT	CASSEGGYSNQPQHF
TRBJ2-1	TRBV5-1	.	TRBD2	TGCGCCAGCAGCTTCGGCGGGAGCTCCTACAATGAGCAGTTCTTC	CASSFGGSSYNEQFF
TRBJ1-1	TRBV2	.	.	TGTGCCAGCGCCCCATTCACTGAAGCTTTCTTT	CASAPFTEAFF
TRBJ1-2	TRBV7-2	.	.	TGTGCCAGCAGCTTAAATGGAGGGGTCGGCATCGACTATGGCTACACCTTC	CASSLNGGVGIDYGYTF
TRBJ2-1	TRBV7-9	.	.	TGTGCCAGCAGCCGCTGGGGTGGCAATGAGCAGTTCTTC	CASSRWGGNEQFF
TRBJ1-1	TRBV7-9	.	TRBD1	TGTGCCAGCAGCTCAACGGACAGGGGGTCTGAAGCTTTCTTT	CASSSTDRGSEAFF
TRBJ2-7	TRBV5-6	once	.	TGTGCCAGCAGTTTCGGACCTATACAACAAGGGTGGAACTACGAGCAGTACTTC	CASSFGPIQQGWNYEQYF
TRBJ1-2	TRBV19	few	TRBD1	TGTGCCAGTAGTCCCGGACAGGAGGGCTACACCTTC	CASSPGQEGYTF